The table lists the clone carrying this T cell receptor beta chain with a few counts. This entry comes from a study of blood T cell repertoires in COVID-19. Turning to the study itself: Samples taken during acute and convalescent COVID-19 were collected in the United States, Italy and Spain.

J lost 0 bases, V lost 3 bases, and 9 bases had no gene match. The germline CDR1 and CDR2 sequences are LNHDA and SQIVND (reference sequence). The CDR3 loop spans 18 amino acids. Generated by immunoSEQ multiplex PCR, the TCRdb table keeps only in-frame clones and is missing some. This table holds 300,000 to 350,000 clones, about 90% found once. This chain links TRBV19 with TRBJ2-2, with 8 bases fitting TRBD2. What was sequenced was PBMCs or T cells enriched from blood (not recorded which). The TCR comes from a young woman who had recovered from COVID-19. The chain's CDR3 is CASSIFRGGAPNTGELFF. For the CDR3, the DNA is TGTGCCAGTAGTATCTTCCGGGGGGGGGCCCCGAACACCGGGGAGCTGTTTTTT.